This entry lists 32 T cell receptor beta chains sequenced from one sample in a study of T-cell memory formation after mild COVID-19. One entry per CDR3 protein results from TCRdb running MiXCR on the 5' RACE reads. Of about 560,000 distinct CDR3 sequences listed, about a sixth are singletons. The sequenced sample was PBMCs or a T cell subset sorted from them (not recorded which). The source is an adult woman who had mild COVID-19 (a few samples of this study predate the infection). Cell type and time point are not known.

This clonotype was counted at least ten times. This chain joins TRBV7-9 and TRBJ1-1; D possibly corresponds to TRBD1 (5 bases). V lost 5 bases, J lost 2 bases, and 15 bases lay in between. This CDR3 spans 15 amino acids. CDR1 and CDR2 (germline): SEHNR, FQNEAQ (reference sequence). The CDR3 bases are TGTGCCAGCAGCGTTGCGGGGCCTCCAAACACTGAAGCTTTCTTT. It codes for CASSVAGPPNTEAFF.

The rearrangement links TRBV27 to TRBJ2-4; TRBD1 matches 7 bases. The CDR3 runs 13 residues. Trimming cost V 7 bases and J 7 bases; bases outside gene matches: 7. Germline CDR1 is MNHEY and CDR2 is SMNVEV (reference sequence). CDR3 sequence: CASTQTGVNIQYF. CDR3 nucleotides: TGTGCCAGCACCCAAACAGGGGTGAACATTCAGTACTTC.

This clonotype was observed a few times. The J gene is TRBJ2-7, the V gene TRBV25-1, with 9 bases lining up with TRBD2. Germline V gives CDR1 MGHDK, CDR2 SYGVNS. Unmatched junction bases numbered 10, after V lost 6 bases and J lost 4 bases. There are 15 residues in the CDR3. The DNA for the CDR3 is TGTGCCAGCAGCGCCGTAGCGGGAGTGGGTTACGAGCAGTACTTC. This sequence encodes CASSAVAGVGYEQYF.

The gene calls are TRBV3-1 and TRBJ1-5; D remains ambiguous. Germline values: CDR1 LGHDT, CDR2 YNNKEL (reference sequence). The CDR3 has 12 residues. Trimming took 1 base from V and 7 from J, leaving 5 bases between them. CDR3 sequence (DNA): TGTGCCAGCAGCCAAGTTAACCAGCCCCAGCATTTT. Translating it yields CASSQVNQPQHF. Drawing the rest from reference TRBV3-1 and TRBJ1-5, the complete variable domain is DTAVSQTPKYLVTQMGNDKSIKCEQNLGHDTMYWYKQDSKKFLKIMFSYNNKELIINETVPNRFSPKSPDKAHLNLHINSLELGDSAVYFCASSQVNQPQHFGDGTRLSIL.

The chain links TRBV29-1 to TRBJ1-2, with 7 positions matching TRBD1. CDR3 size: 11 residues. The junction had 5 bases not matched to a gene; V was cut back by 5 bases and J by 8 bases. The germline CDR1 and CDR2 sequences are SQVTM and ANQGSEA. The CDR3 protein is CSVTGVRGYTF. The CDR3 DNA sequence: TGCAGCGTTACAGGGGTACGGGGCTACACCTTC.

Only a few counts were recorded for this clonotype. V gene TRBV12-3 or TRBV12-4 combines with J gene TRBJ1-2, with D hard to call. The CDR3 loop spans 13 amino acids. Trimming cost V 3 bases and J 5 bases, with 10 bases left between them. CDR3 protein: CASSFVAGYGYTF. CDR3 in DNA: TGTGCCAGCAGTTTTGTGGCGGGGTATGGCTACACCTTC.

DNA for the CDR3: TGCAGCGTTGAGGCTAGCGGGGGCTACGAGCAGTACTTC. Translating it yields CSVEASGGYEQYF. This rearrangement joins TRBV29-1 to TRBJ2-7; the match to TRBD2 covers 10 bases. The CDR3 spans 13 residues. CDR1 and CDR2 (germline): SQVTM, ANQGSEA. V lost 3 bases to trimming and J lost 3 bases; unmatched junction nucleotides: 2.

The genes are TRBV6-6 and TRBJ2-7; 10 bases align to TRBD2. V lost 3 bases to trimming and J lost 2 bases; unmatched junction nucleotides: 10. Germline V lookup: CDR1 MNHNY, CDR2 SVGAGI (reference sequence). The CDR3 contains 17 residues. The CDR3: CASSYSPLAGAPYEQYF. The CDR3 nucleotides are TGTGCCAGCAGTTATTCACCTCTAGCGGGAGCTCCCTACGAGCAGTACTTC.

This clonotype was counted between two and nine times. The rearrangement joins TRBV29-1 to TRBJ2-1; tentatively, D is TRBD1 or TRBD2 (6 bases each). CDR1 and CDR2 (germline): SQVTM, ANQGSEA. The CDR3 covers 14 residues. Trimming left V 4 bases short and J 7 bases short, with 17 bases between. The CDR3 nucleotides are TGCAGCGTTGTTCGGGGGCTATTAGGAAATGAGCAGTTCTTC. Its translation is CSVVRGLLGNEQFF.

The chain carries TRBV4-3 and TRBJ1-4, with D hard to call. The CDR3 covers 16 residues. CDR1 and CDR2 (germline): LGHNA, YSLEER. Trimming took 3 bases from V and 7 from J, leaving 18 bases between them. DNA of the CDR3: TGCGCCAGCAGCCACGAGGCCGGGCCAACGGCTGAAAAACTGTTTTTT. It codes for CASSHEAGPTAEKLFF.

This chain links TRBV30 with TRBJ1-5; 8 bases map to TRBD1. The V gene's germline CDR1 is GTSNPN and CDR2 SVGIG (reference sequence). The J segment lost 4 bases and the V segment lost 3 bases, leaving 5 bases of the junction unmatched. CDR3 size: 14 residues. This chain's CDR3 is CAWRRTGGNQPQHF. The CDR3 DNA reads TGTGCCTGGAGAAGAACAGGGGGAAATCAGCCCCAGCATTTT. The full variable domain, with the rest looked up from reference TRBV30 and TRBJ1-5, is SQTIHQWPATLVQPVGSPLSLECTVEGTSNPNLYWYRQAAGRGLQLLFYSVGIGQISSEVPQNLSASRPQDRQFILSSKKLLLSDSGFYLCAWRRTGGNQPQHFGDGTRLSIL.

V is TRBV7-9 and J is TRBJ2-5, with TRBD1 matching 7 bases. This CDR3 is 15 amino acids long. Germline V CDR1 and CDR2: SEHNR, FQNEAQ (reference sequence). Trimming cost V 6 bases and J 2 bases; bases outside gene matches: 9. This CDR3 reads CASSGDTGVQETQYF. The CDR3 DNA is TGTGCCAGCAGTGGAGACACAGGGGTACAAGAGACCCAGTACTTC.

V usage is TRBV5-1 and J usage is TRBJ2-1, with unresolved D. The V gene lost 2 bases and the J gene lost 0 bases, with 12 bases spanning the gap. Germline CDR1 SGHRS, CDR2 YFSETQ. This CDR3 is built from 16 residues. The DNA of the CDR3 is TGCGCCAGCAGCTTTTCGACGGGCCTCTCCTACAATGAGCAGTTCTTC. This codes for CASSFSTGLSYNEQFF.

V gene TRBV19 combines with J gene TRBJ2-7; 7 bases are a match to TRBD2. The CDR3 is made up of 16 amino acids. CDR1 and CDR2 from the germline V gene are LNHDA and SQIVND (reference sequence). Losses at the gene ends were 3 bases for V and 6 bases for J; bases not matched to a gene: 14. CDR3 residues: CASSMGLADKWGEQYF. The CDR3, as DNA: TGTGCCAGTAGTATGGGCCTAGCGGACAAATGGGGCGAGCAGTACTTC.

This clonotype was found many times. This sequence joins TRBV27 and TRBJ2-2; TRBD1 aligns across 8 bases. The CDR3 has 14 amino acids. The V and J ends lost 4 bases and 6 bases, in that order; junction bases with no gene match: 4. CDR1 MNHEY and CDR2 SMNVEV come from the germline V gene (reference sequence). The CDR3, as DNA: TGTGCCAGCAGTTGGACAGGGATCGCCGGGGAGCTGTTTTTT. Protein sequence: CASSWTGIAGELFF.

The table lists this clonotype with a few counts. The chain is built from TRBV15 and TRBJ2-7, with D perhaps assigned TRBD1 or TRBD2 (5 bases each). V lost 3 bases, J lost 5 bases, and 23 bases lay in between. CDR1 is LNHNV and CDR2 is YYDKDF in the germline V gene (reference sequence). This CDR3 is built from 17 residues. As DNA, the CDR3 is TGTGCCACCAGCAGTTCTCTGGGGCGGGCGGATCGGGACGAGCAGTACTTC. As protein: CATSSSLGRADRDEQYF.

The sample holds a few counts of this clonotype. The chain is built from TRBV19 and TRBJ2-4; 9 nucleotides match TRBD1. V was pared by 7 bases and J by 8 bases, with 6 bases of the junction left unmatched. Germline V lookup: CDR1 LNHDA, CDR2 SQIVND (reference sequence). This CDR3 is built from 13 residues. The CDR3 here is CASIGTGRDIQYF. CDR3 DNA sequence: TGTGCCAGTATCGGGACAGGGAGGGACATTCAGTACTTC.

This sequence joins TRBV10-3 and TRBJ1-5, with D possibly matching TRBD1 (5 bases). The CDR3 has 13 amino acids. The germline V and J ends were trimmed by 4 bases and 6 bases, with 10 bases remaining between them. Germline loops: CDR1 ENHRY, CDR2 SYGVKD. The CDR3 region is CAISATEGQPQHF. The DNA for the CDR3 is TGTGCCATCAGTGCGACAGAGGGTCAGCCCCAGCATTTT.

The chain joins TRBV6-1 to TRBJ2-7, with D perhaps matching TRBD1 or TRBD2 (5 bases each). This CDR3 spans 15 amino acids. CDR1 and CDR2 from the germline V gene are MNHNS and SASEGT. The germline V and J ends were trimmed by 2 bases and 0 bases, with 11 bases remaining between them. DNA of the CDR3: TGTGCCAGCAGTGAATACGGGGACCCCTCCTACGAGCAGTACTTC. Translated: CASSEYGDPSYEQYF.

This CDR3 reads CASSRYRGPNTEAFF. The CDR3 nucleotides are TGTGCCAGCAGCAGATACAGGGGGCCGAACACTGAAGCTTTCTTT. The chain couples TRBV7-8 to TRBJ1-1; 9 bases fit TRBD1. The ends lost 5 bases at V and 1 base at J; junction bases unmatched: 5. The germline gives CDR1 SGHVS, CDR2 FQNEAQ. This CDR3 has 15 residues.

This clonotype was picked up a small number of times. The V and J genes are TRBV2 and TRBJ2-3; no firm D call. Per germline, CDR1 SNHLY and CDR2 FYNNEI. The V end was cut by 0 bases, the J end by 6 bases, with 4 bases between. The CDR3 spans 12 residues. In DNA, the CDR3 is TGTGCCAGCAGTGAAGCGAGGGATACGCAGTATTTT. As protein: CASSEARDTQYF.

The rearrangement joins TRBV14 to TRBJ2-1; 10 nucleotides match TRBD1. Germline V gives CDR1 SGHDN, CDR2 FVKESK. The CDR3 length is 16 residues. J gave up 2 bases and V 2 bases, and 3 bases lay outside the gene matches. Written as DNA, the CDR3 is TGTGCCAGCAGCCAACCGGGACAGGGGCCCTACAATGAGCAGTTCTTC. Protein: CASSQPGQGPYNEQFF.

The chain recombines TRBV5-1 with TRBJ1-2; no clear D. The V gene lost 0 bases and the J gene lost 6 bases, with 12 bases spanning the gap. Germline CDR1 reads SGHRS; CDR2 reads YFSETQ. The CDR3 loop spans 14 amino acids. The CDR3 reads CASSLEIGSHGYTF. The CDR3 DNA follows: TGCGCCAGCAGCTTGGAGATCGGGAGCCATGGCTACACCTTC.

V usage is TRBV18 and J usage is TRBJ1-1, with 10 bases fitting TRBD1. Germline trimming cut 4 bases from V and 0 bases from J; bases unmatched to any gene: 5. CDR3 length equals 16 residues. Per the germline V gene, CDR1 is KGHSH and CDR2 is LQKENI. CDR3 amino acids: CASSLGTGVLNTEAFF. For the CDR3, the DNA is TGTGCCAGCTCACTCGGGACAGGGGTCTTGAACACTGAAGCTTTCTTT.

There are a few counts of this clonotype. This chain links TRBV7-3 with TRBJ1-2; 7 nucleotides line up with TRBD1. CDR3 length equals 13 residues. The V gene's germline CDR1 is SGHTA and CDR2 FQGTGA. Losses at the gene ends were 6 bases for V and 6 bases for J; bases not matched to a gene: 7. CDR3 DNA: TGTGCCAGCAGTCCCGGGACAGTGGATGGCTACACCTTC. Encoded protein: CASSPGTVDGYTF.

CDR3 nucleotides: TGCGCCAGCAGCTTGGTGGGGATCTCCAGCGAGCAGTACTTC. It encodes CASSLVGISSEQYF. The chain joins TRBV5-1 to TRBJ2-7; D is uncertain. The CDR3 runs 14 residues. V lost 0 bases and J 6 bases, leaving 13 bases between the germline ends. Per the germline V gene, CDR1 is SGHRS and CDR2 is YFSETQ.

The genes are TRBV4-2 and TRBJ2-3; 9 nucleotides match TRBD2. CDR3 length: 16 residues. CDR1 is LGHNA, CDR2 YNFKEQ, per germline. V was clipped by 1 base and J by 3 bases; unmatched bases: 5. CDR3 residues: CASSQAGTSYTDTQYF. Written as DNA, the CDR3 is TGTGCCAGCAGCCAAGCGGGGACTAGCTATACAGATACGCAGTATTTT.

The rearrangement links TRBV7-2 to TRBJ2-3; possibly TRBD1 or TRBD2 for D (5 bases each). The CDR3 totals 18 residues. The V gene lost 2 bases and the J gene lost 6 bases, with 24 bases spanning the gap. Germline CDR1 is SGHTA and CDR2 is FQGNSA. CDR3: CASSLYWDRAPSRDTQYF. In DNA form, the CDR3 reads TGTGCCAGCAGCTTATATTGGGACCGGGCACCAAGTAGGGATACGCAGTATTTT.

This clonotype was picked up a small number of times. A read error may account for a junction end that differs from germline. This chain uses TRBV4-2 with TRBJ2-7; D unclear. The CDR3 consists of 14 residues. CDR1 LGHNA and CDR2 YNFKEQ come from the germline V gene. The CDR3 loop is CASSHTTDPYEQYF. In nucleotides, the CDR3 is TGTGCGAGCAGCCATACAACGGACCCTTACGAGCAGTACTTC.

This clonotype was seen repeatedly, ten times or more. The chain couples TRBV7-2 to TRBJ1-1; 7 bases line up with TRBD1. The CDR3 covers 13 residues. Germline CDR1 reads SGHTA; CDR2 reads FQGNSA. With 5 bases clipped from V and 10 bases from J, the junction kept 10 bases outside the gene matches. The CDR3 sequence: CASSTYDRVSAFF. DNA of the CDR3: TGTGCCAGCAGCACCTACGACAGGGTCTCAGCTTTCTTT.

This clonotype was seen more than once but under ten times. The gene calls are TRBV6-1 and TRBJ2-2; D is perhaps TRBD1 or TRBD2 (7 bases each). The CDR3 has 17 amino acids. V was clipped by 8 bases and J by 3 bases, with 22 bases between them. Germline V gives CDR1 MNHNS, CDR2 SASEGT. CDR3 nucleotide sequence: TGTGCCAGCGGGGGGGGGACAGAGACTTTAGACACCGGGGAGCTGTTTTTT. It translates to CASGGGTETLDTGELFF.

The CDR3 DNA sequence: TGTGCCAGCAGCGACAGGGGCGCGACCCAGTACTTC. Encoded protein: CASSDRGATQYF. This rearrangement joins TRBV6-5 to TRBJ2-5, with 8 positions matching TRBD1. The CDR3 consists of 12 residues. Germline V CDR1 and CDR2: MNHEY, SVGAGI. Losses at the gene ends were 6 bases for V and 7 bases for J; bases not matched to a gene: 4.